The 9 T cell receptor beta chains listed next were all sequenced from one sample in a study of human T cells and chemical hapten exposure. TCRdb redid the calling of the RACE reads with MiXCR, one entry per CDR3 protein. The sample records 150,000 to 200,000 distinct CDR3 sequences, approximately 31% being singletons. Documented time point: pre-sensitization, week 0. Indicated treatment: therapeutic diphenylcyclopropenone sensitization with weekly scalp DPC. The sample consisted of whole blood, taken in connection with sensitization to the hapten diphenylcyclopropenone (DPC). The receptors derive from a woman aged 25-40 years with alopecia areata. Some clones in this sample may be carry-over from other donors' samples.

The genes are TRBV29-1 and TRBJ2-3; 8 nucleotides align to TRBD1. The length of the CDR3 is 14 residues. Per germline, CDR1 SQVTM and CDR2 ANQGSEA. The ends lost 7 bases at V and 0 bases at J; junction bases unmatched: 6. The CDR3 coding sequence is TGCAGCGCTCGGACAGGGCTAAGCACAGATACGCAGTATTTT. This sequence encodes CSARTGLSTDTQYF.

This chain uses TRBV10-2 with TRBJ2-3; D perhaps matches TRBD2 (5 bases). Trimming took 4 bases from V and 4 from J, leaving 9 bases between them. Per the germline V gene, CDR1 is WSHSY and CDR2 is SAAADI. The CDR3 consists of 13 residues. The CDR3: CASSVVGADTQYF. The CDR3 nucleotides are TGCGCCAGCAGTGTAGTCGGGGCAGATACGCAGTATTTT.

The rearrangement links TRBV6-5 to TRBJ2-1; D gene ambiguous. This CDR3 comprises 14 residues. Trimming cost V 8 bases and J 3 bases, with 14 bases left between them. CDR1 MNHEY and CDR2 SVGAGI come from the germline V gene. The CDR3 nucleotides are TGTGCCAGCCATAGTCGGGCCCTCTACAATGAGCAGTTCTTC. Its protein product is CASHSRALYNEQFF.

V and J are TRBV4-3 and TRBJ1-6; D remains ambiguous. Germline V gives CDR1 LGHNA, CDR2 YSLEER. The CDR3 has 14 amino acids. V was clipped by 0 bases and J by 8 bases, with 8 bases between them. The CDR3 spells CASSQDWLYSPLHF. CDR3 in DNA: TGCGCCAGCAGCCAAGATTGGCTTTATTCACCCCTCCACTTT.

J is TRBJ2-5 and V is TRBV12-3 or TRBV12-4, with 13 bases fitting TRBD2. The CDR3 has 17 amino acids. The junction had 10 bases not matched to a gene; V was cut back by 5 bases and J by 4 bases. CDR3 amino acids: CASSPPGLAGRGETQYF. DNA of the CDR3: TGTGCCAGCAGTCCCCCGGGACTAGCGGGACGGGGAGAGACCCAGTACTTC.

V gene TRBV3-1 combines with J gene TRBJ1-6; maybe TRBD1 (5 bases). This CDR3 is 15 amino acids long. CDR1 and CDR2 from the germline V gene are LGHDT and YNNKEL (reference sequence). V gave up 1 base and J gave up 5 bases, with 9 bases separating them. The CDR3 here is CASSQVARDNSPLHF. The CDR3 nucleotides read TGTGCCAGCAGCCAAGTGGCCAGGGATAATTCACCCCTCCACTTT.

The sample holds many counts of this clonotype. V usage is TRBV7-2 and J usage is TRBJ1-2; 7 bases are a match to TRBD1. Trimming took 10 bases from V and 5 from J; bases not matched to a gene: 10. The germline CDR1 and CDR2 sequences are SGHTA and FQGNSA. The CDR3 has 13 amino acids. Here the CDR3 DNA reads TGTGCCACAGGGGGGAGTCTCTTATATGGCTACACCTTC. Translated, it gives CATGGSLLYGYTF.

This clonotype was counted between two and nine times. This chain's CDR3 is CASSVLQAGTAEQYF. CDR3 coding DNA: TGTGCCAGCAGTGTTCTCCAGGCGGGGACGGCGGAGCAGTACTTC. V gene TRBV2 combines with J gene TRBJ2-7, with D perhaps TRBD2 (6 bases). CDR3 length: 15 residues. In germline, CDR1 is SNHLY, CDR2 FYNNEI. V gave up 4 bases and J gave up 7 bases, with 20 bases separating them.

This chain uses TRBV28 with TRBJ2-5; TRBD1 matches 10 bases. The germline V gene encodes CDR1 MDHEN and CDR2 SYDVKM. CDR3 size: 15 residues. V dropped 6 bases and J dropped 3; count of bases not matched to a gene: 7. This chain's CDR3 is CASRGRDRGKETQYF. CDR3 in DNA: TGTGCCAGCAGGGGCCGGGACAGGGGAAAAGAGACCCAGTACTTC.